This T cell receptor beta chain was obtained from a study of T cells in Graves' hyperthyroidism and ophthalmopathy. Study summary: The authors collected peripheral blood at initial diagnosis, before any treatment.

Authors of the study amplified TCR beta CDR3 regions from RNA transcripts. A set of HTBI primers served as the primers for a first-round RT-PCR of the TCR CDR3. TCRdb re-called the multiplex PCR reads with MiXCR, one entry per CDR3 protein. The table has approximately 640,000 distinct CDR3 sequences, roughly 17% seen once. This CDR3 spans 13 amino acids. Trimming stripped 3 bases from V and 4 bases from J, with 12 bases between. Germline lookup yields CDR1 SQVTM and CDR2 ANQGSEA. Disease duration under 2 months; hyperthyroidism patients were aged 18 to 65. Pregnant or lactating patients were excluded, as were those with uncontrolled infection or other autoimmune disease. Study observations and caveats: Most clonotypes that expanded in the thyroid above 0.001 also showed up in blood.

For this clonotype: Its target is not known.

The sequence was obtained from a man aged 50-59 years with Graves' hyperthyroidism. The sample was blood. The chain combines TRBV29-1 with TRBJ1-1; D may be TRBD1 (5 bases). The CDR3 here is CSVDDQGCTEAFF. CDR3 nucleotides: TGCAGCGTTGATGACCAGGGTTGCACTGAAGCTTTCTTT.